The T cell receptor (beta chain) described here comes from a study of shared clonotypes between healthy human individuals. Study results and caveats: Sorted-subset samples were not fully sequenced, rarefaction indicated.

As regards this clone: Its antigen is currently unknown.

Per the original data handling: ImmunoSEQ gave junction-only sequences without quality scores, so filtering differed. Produced via immunoSEQ multiplex PCR; TCRdb's table is partial and in-frame only. The DNA was the basis for D and trimming; V, J and clone size are from that table. The sample has fewer than 1.8 million clones, less than 99% seen once. Input material: naive CD4+ T cells sorted from blood. Noted subset: CD45RA+ positively selected. The sequence was collected from a young man in good health.

The CDR3 sequence is CASSPGQFAYEQYF. The CDR3, as DNA: TGTGCCAGCAGTCCGGGACAGTTTGCCTACGAGCAGTACTTC. The V gene is TRBV28, the J gene TRBJ2-7; 7 bases match TRBD1. V gave up 5 bases and J gave up 2 bases; unmatched junction bases: 6. This CDR3 region has 14 residues. The germline gives CDR1 MDHEN, CDR2 SYDVKM.